The 17 T cell receptor beta chains reported below all come from one sample, sequenced in a study of cytotoxic CD8 clonotypes in ibrutinib-treated CLL. Sequencing used immunoSEQ multiplex PCR; TCRdb keeps in-frame clones, though not all of them. The repertoire holds 150,000 or so clones, with approximately 80% as singletons. The material sequenced was PBMCs, taken after 36 months of ibrutinib treatment. Every receptor here comes from a human donor with chronic lymphocytic leukemia.

The gene calls are TRBV9 and TRBJ2-3; tentative D call: TRBD1 (6 bases). Deletions cut 2 bases from V and 2 bases from J, with 9 bases between. The CDR3 is made up of 14 amino acids. In germline, CDR1 is SGDLS, CDR2 YYNGEE. The CDR3 loop is CASSVGQITDTQYF. CDR3 DNA sequence: TGTGCCAGCAGCGTCGGACAGATCACAGATACGCAGTATTTT.

V and J are TRBV5-1 and TRBJ2-1; possible D gene TRBD2, 7 bases. The CDR3 runs to 12 residues. Trimming cost V 3 bases and J 8 bases, with 9 bases left between them. The germline V gene encodes CDR1 SGHRS and CDR2 YFSETQ. CDR3 sequence (DNA): TGCGCCAGCAGCTCGCGGGGGCATGAGCAGTTCTTC. Protein: CASSSRGHEQFF.

The chain uses TRBV4-1 and TRBJ1-4; a weak D match, TRBD1 (6 bases). Between the trimmed V and J ends, which lost 5 bases and 7 bases, there was a span of 20 bases. Per germline, CDR1 MGHRA and CDR2 YSYEKL. The CDR3 loop spans 16 amino acids. In DNA, the CDR3 is TGCGCCAGCAGCTCCTCCCGCGGGACATTAATTGAAAAACTGTTTTTT. As protein: CASSSSRGTLIEKLFF.

This rearrangement joins TRBV5-1 to TRBJ1-1; D unresolved. The CDR3 is 13 residues long. The germline CDR1 and CDR2 sequences are SGHRS and YFSETQ. Trimming left V 4 bases short and J 1 base short, with 8 bases between. In DNA, the CDR3 is TGCGCCAGCAGCAACAACAAGAACACTGAAGCTTTCTTT. The encoded protein is CASSNNKNTEAFF.

This clone was seen just once. V usage is TRBV19 and J usage is TRBJ2-3, with TRBD1 identical over 7 bases. CDR1 and CDR2 (germline): LNHDA, SQIVND (reference sequence). Germline trimming cut 9 bases from V and 2 bases from J; bases unmatched to any gene: 2. The CDR3 is made up of 12 amino acids. The CDR3 loop reads CASGTATDTQYF. In DNA, the CDR3 is TGTGCCAGCGGGACAGCCACAGATACGCAGTATTTT.

The chain carries TRBV7-7 and TRBJ2-2, with D perhaps TRBD1 (6 bases). The V end was cut by 0 bases, the J end by 3 bases, with 8 bases between. The CDR3 contains 15 residues. CDR1 is SSHAT and CDR2 is FNYEAQ in the germline V gene (reference sequence). In DNA form, the CDR3 reads TGTGCCAGCAGCTTAGCCCCAGGGGACACCGGGGAGCTGTTTTTT. This sequence encodes CASSLAPGDTGELFF. Looking up the rest from reference TRBV7-7 and TRBJ2-2 gives the full variable domain: GAGVSQSPRYKVTKRGQDVTLRCDPISSHATLYWYQQALGQGPEFLTYFNYEAQPDKSGLPSDRFSAERPEGSISTLTIQRTEQRDSAMYRCASSLAPGDTGELFFGEGSRLTVL.

V is TRBV19 and J is TRBJ1-1; D is unclear. Germline CDR1 is LNHDA and CDR2 is SQIVND (reference sequence). CDR3 length: 17 amino acids. V was cut by 1 base and J by 6 bases, with 21 bases left in between. The chain's CDR3 is CASSIVSWGQTRAEAFF. CDR3 coding DNA: TGTGCCAGTAGTATAGTCTCTTGGGGTCAGACTCGCGCTGAAGCTTTCTTT.

The chain has TRBV7-8 and TRBJ1-2; D not certain. From germline, CDR1 is SGHVS and CDR2 FQNEAQ. This CDR3 comprises 14 residues. The germline V and J ends were trimmed by 5 bases and 3 bases, with 13 bases remaining between them. CDR3 nucleotide sequence: TGTGCCAGCAGCCCTAGTGAGTTCGACTATGGCTACACCTTC. Residues: CASSPSEFDYGYTF.

This chain uses TRBV10-1 with TRBJ2-7; 7 bases line up with TRBD2. Germline V gene lookup returns CDR1 WNHNN and CDR2 SYGVQD (reference sequence). The CDR3 is 15 amino acids. V was pared by 0 bases and J by 2 bases, with 4 bases of the junction left unmatched. DNA for the CDR3: TGCGCCAGCAGTGAGTCAGGAGCGGGGACCTACGAGCAGTACTTC. Amino acid sequence: CASSESGAGTYEQYF.

The chain joins TRBV28 to TRBJ2-2, with D possibly TRBD2 on 7 matching bases. The CDR3 is 15 amino acids. The V and J ends lost 3 bases and 3 bases respectively, with 11 bases between them. Germline lookup yields CDR1 MDHEN and CDR2 SYDVKM. In DNA form, the CDR3 reads TGTGCCAGCAGTTTGGCGGGGGCCGACACCGGGGAGCTGTTTTTT. As protein: CASSLAGADTGELFF.

This chain joins TRBV13 and TRBJ1-1; possible D gene TRBD1, 6 bases. The germline V and J ends were trimmed by 0 bases and 6 bases, with 14 bases remaining between them. Germline CDR1 is PRHDT and CDR2 is FYEKMQ (reference sequence). The CDR3 consists of 15 residues. CDR3 region: CASSLGLGTYSEAFF. The CDR3 bases are TGTGCCAGCAGCTTAGGTCTCGGGACATATTCTGAAGCTTTCTTT.

The chain carries TRBV5-1 and TRBJ2-7, with TRBD2 matching over 9 bases. V shed 4 bases, J shed 7 bases, and the junction held 27 bases outside the gene matches. CDR1 and CDR2 (germline): SGHRS, YFSETQ. This CDR3 is built from 20 residues. The CDR3 loop reads CASSPGGAGGRWPFSEEQYF. The CDR3 coding sequence is TGCGCCAGCAGCCCCGGGGGAGCGGGGGGTCGCTGGCCCTTTTCGGAGGAGCAGTACTTC.

The chain has TRBV19 and TRBJ1-5; tentative D call: TRBD1 (5 bases). The V gene's germline CDR1 is LNHDA and CDR2 SQIVND (reference sequence). CDR3 size: 12 residues. V lost 9 bases and J lost 5, with 11 bases in between. In nucleotides, the CDR3 is TGTGCCAGCCAGGGTGGGTATCAGCCCCAGCATTTT. As protein: CASQGGYQPQHF.

This clone came up a few times. This chain links TRBV6-5 with TRBJ2-5; D perhaps matches TRBD1 (5 bases). The ends were cut back, 2 bases at V and 1 base at J, with 11 bases in the middle. There are 15 residues in the CDR3. Germline loops: CDR1 MNHEY, CDR2 SVGAGI. CDR3 DNA: TGTGCCAGCAGTTACGAGGACACGCGCCAAGAGACCCAGTACTTC. Translating it yields CASSYEDTRQETQYF.

This chain joins TRBV5-4 and TRBJ2-3; 8 nucleotides line up with TRBD1. V gave up 4 bases and J gave up 2 bases; unmatched junction bases: 6. The CDR3 totals 15 residues. From germline, CDR1 is SGHNT and CDR2 YYREEE (reference sequence). CDR3 region: CASSRPTGVTDTQYF. The DNA for the CDR3 is TGTGCCAGCAGCCGACCGACAGGGGTCACAGATACGCAGTATTTT.

The rearrangement links TRBV2 to TRBJ2-2; a weak D match, TRBD1 (6 bases). Trimming cost V 6 bases and J 7 bases, with 18 bases left between them. This CDR3 contains 15 residues. Germline CDR1 and CDR2: SNHLY and FYNNEI. The DNA for the CDR3 is TGTGCCAGCAGCGCGGCTCGTACAGGGCACGGGGAGCTGTTTTTT. It codes for CASSAARTGHGELFF.

As DNA, the CDR3 is TGCGCCAGCGCTCCTACAGGGGGCCTCGAGGGTGAAGCTTTCTTT. It encodes CASAPTGGLEGEAFF. The V and J genes are TRBV5-1 and TRBJ1-1; 9 bases line up with TRBD1. Trimming at V came to 7 bases and at J to 7 bases, leaving 14 bases not matched to a gene. The germline V gene encodes CDR1 SGHRS and CDR2 YFSETQ. CDR3 length: 15 residues.